One sample yielded the 3 T cell receptor beta chains listed below, sequenced in a study of regulatory T cells in long-lasting Graves disease. For TCR beta, libraries came from iRepertoire HTBI primers and Arm-PCR of CDR3 regions. TCRdb independently ran MiXCR on the multiplex PCR reads; one entry per CDR3 protein. Of about 530,000 distinct CDR3 sequences listed, 15% to 20% are singletons. As to time point: newly diagnosed GD, antithyroid drugs for less than 3 months. PBMC-extracted RNA yielded the TCR library. The sample also formed part of further work on T cells in Graves' hyperthyroidism and ophthalmopathy.

This sample comprised peripheral blood mononuclear cells (PBMCs), obtained at new diagnosis, from a patient treated with antithyroid drugs. These receptor sequences come from a middle-aged woman with Graves disease.

This clonotype was detected many times. The chain carries TRBV12-3 or TRBV12-4 and TRBJ2-5; no definite D call. Trimming pared 5 bases from V and 1 base from J, leaving 11 bases between. This CDR3 is built from 14 residues. CDR3 region: CASSLHQVQETQYF. In DNA, the CDR3 is TGTGCCAGCAGTCTCCATCAGGTCCAAGAGACCCAGTACTTC.

This clonotype came up many times. The chain carries TRBV7-9 and TRBJ2-3; perhaps TRBD2 as D (5 bases). V was trimmed by 0 bases and J by 1 base, leaving 11 bases between them. CDR1 SEHNR and CDR2 FQNEAQ come from the germline V gene (reference sequence). This CDR3 has 16 amino acids. The CDR3 protein is CASSLATGIGTDTQYF. In nucleotides, the CDR3 is TGTGCCAGCAGCTTAGCCACGGGGATCGGCACAGATACGCAGTATTTT.

This clonotype occurred many times. CDR3 loop: CAIRPGEQETQYF. Here the CDR3 DNA reads TGTGCCATCAGACCAGGGGAACAAGAGACCCAGTACTTC. The V and J genes are TRBV10-3 and TRBJ2-5, with D possibly matching TRBD1 (6 bases). The germline V gene encodes CDR1 ENHRY and CDR2 SYGVKD. The CDR3 sequence is 13 residues long. V gave up 6 bases and J gave up 2 bases, with 10 bases separating them.